This T cell receptor beta chain was sequenced during a study of blood T cell repertoires in COVID-19. Study-wide context: From the United States, Italy and Spain came samples of acute and convalescent COVID-19.

The repertoire was sequenced with immunoSEQ multiplex PCR; TCRdb's copy has only in-frame clones and lacks some. Counted here are around 50,000 clones, 75% to 90% occurring once; the ten biggest clones make up approximately 54%. The germline V and J ends were trimmed by 1 base and 6 bases, with 15 bases remaining between them. Germline V gene lookup returns CDR1 LGHNA and CDR2 YNFKEQ. The CDR3 extends over 16 amino acids. The receptor was isolated from an older man with acute or convalescent COVID-19. J is TRBJ1-4 and V is TRBV4-2; perhaps TRBD1 as D (5 bases). The sequenced material came from peripheral blood. The CDR3 region has the DNA TGTGCCAGCAGCCAAGCTCTCCGGACGGGGGATGAAAAACTGTTTTTT. Its translation: CASSQALRTGDEKLFF.